The source of this T cell receptor beta chain is a study of technical replicates of blood from a handful of donors. Germline V gene data show CDR1 as MNHNS and CDR2 as SASEGT. Trimming took 3 bases from V and 3 from J; bases not matched to a gene: 5. The CDR3 sequence is 15 residues long. Assay used: immunoSEQ multiplex PCR; TCRdb lists only in-frame clones, some missing. The sample yields 79,000 or so clones, approximately 96% seen once. This clone appeared once. This TCR came from a human donor in good health. The chain has TRBV6-1 and TRBJ2-1, with TRBD2 matching over 7 bases. Specimen: T cells isolated from PBMCs. The CDR3 DNA is TGTGCCAGCAGTGAGGGGCGGGAGATCTACAATGAGCAGTTCTTC. This codes for CASSEGREIYNEQFF.